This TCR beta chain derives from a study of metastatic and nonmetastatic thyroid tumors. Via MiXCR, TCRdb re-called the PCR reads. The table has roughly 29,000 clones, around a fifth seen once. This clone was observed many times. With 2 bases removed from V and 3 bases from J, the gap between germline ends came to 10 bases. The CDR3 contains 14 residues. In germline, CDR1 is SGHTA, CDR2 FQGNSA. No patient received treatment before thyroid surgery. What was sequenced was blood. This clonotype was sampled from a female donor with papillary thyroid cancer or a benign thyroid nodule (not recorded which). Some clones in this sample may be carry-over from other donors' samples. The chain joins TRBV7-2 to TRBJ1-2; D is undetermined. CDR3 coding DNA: TGTGCCAGCAGCTTACACAGTACTTACTATGGCTACACCTTC. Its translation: CASSLHSTYYGYTF.